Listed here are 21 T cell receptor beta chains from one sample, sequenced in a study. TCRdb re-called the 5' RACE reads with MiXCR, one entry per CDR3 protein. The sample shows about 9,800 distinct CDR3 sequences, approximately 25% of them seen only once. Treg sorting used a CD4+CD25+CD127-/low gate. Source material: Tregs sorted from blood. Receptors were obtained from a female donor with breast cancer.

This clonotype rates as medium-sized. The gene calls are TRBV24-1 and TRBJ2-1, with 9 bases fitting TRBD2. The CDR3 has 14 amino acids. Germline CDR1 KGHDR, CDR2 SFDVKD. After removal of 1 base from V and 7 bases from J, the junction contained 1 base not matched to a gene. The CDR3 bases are TGTGCCACCAGTGATTTTGGACTAGCGAATGAGCAGTTCTTC. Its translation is CATSDFGLANEQFF.

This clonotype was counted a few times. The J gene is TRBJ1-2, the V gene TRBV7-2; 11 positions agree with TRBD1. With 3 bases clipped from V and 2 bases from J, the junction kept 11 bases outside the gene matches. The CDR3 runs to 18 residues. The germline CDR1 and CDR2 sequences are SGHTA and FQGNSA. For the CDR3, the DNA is TGTGCCAGCAGCTTGACCGGGACAGGGGGAATGGTAAACTATGGCTACACCTTC. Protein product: CASSLTGTGGMVNYGYTF.

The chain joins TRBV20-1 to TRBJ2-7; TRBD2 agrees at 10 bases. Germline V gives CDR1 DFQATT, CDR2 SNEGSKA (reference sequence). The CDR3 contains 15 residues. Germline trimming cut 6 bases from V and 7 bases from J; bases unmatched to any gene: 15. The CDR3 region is CSAPDNLAGVGEQYF. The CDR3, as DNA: TGCAGTGCCCCCGACAACCTAGCGGGAGTCGGTGAGCAGTACTTC.

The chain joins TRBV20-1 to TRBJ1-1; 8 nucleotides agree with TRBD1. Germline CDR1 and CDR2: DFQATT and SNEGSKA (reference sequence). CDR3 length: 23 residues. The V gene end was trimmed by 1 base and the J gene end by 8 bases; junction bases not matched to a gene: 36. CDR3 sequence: CSARGQGWNSPLYSSTADVEAFF. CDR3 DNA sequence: TGCAGTGCTAGAGGACAGGGGTGGAATTCACCCCTGTACTCTAGCACTGCAGATGTAGAAGCTTTCTTT.

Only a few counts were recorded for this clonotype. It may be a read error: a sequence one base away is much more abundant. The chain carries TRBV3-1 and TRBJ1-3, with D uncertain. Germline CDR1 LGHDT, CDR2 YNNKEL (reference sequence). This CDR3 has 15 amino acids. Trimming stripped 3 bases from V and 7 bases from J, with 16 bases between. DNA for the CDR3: TGTGCCAGCAGCCAGGGCGGTGTGTCTTCGAACACCATATATTTT. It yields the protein CASSQGGVSSNTIYF.

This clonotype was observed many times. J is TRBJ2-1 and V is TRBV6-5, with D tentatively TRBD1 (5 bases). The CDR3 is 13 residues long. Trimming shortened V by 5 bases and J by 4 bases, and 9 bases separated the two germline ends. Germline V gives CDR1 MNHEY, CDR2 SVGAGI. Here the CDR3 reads CASSDRVYNEQFF. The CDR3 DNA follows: TGTGCCAGCAGTGACAGAGTATACAATGAGCAGTTCTTC.

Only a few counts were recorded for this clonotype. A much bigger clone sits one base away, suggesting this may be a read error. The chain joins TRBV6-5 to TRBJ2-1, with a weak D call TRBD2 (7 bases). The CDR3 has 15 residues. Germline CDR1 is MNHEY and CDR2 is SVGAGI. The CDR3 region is CASSVGAGHVNEQFF. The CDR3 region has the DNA TGTGCCAGCAGCGTCGGAGCGGGACACGTCAATGAACAGTTCTTC.

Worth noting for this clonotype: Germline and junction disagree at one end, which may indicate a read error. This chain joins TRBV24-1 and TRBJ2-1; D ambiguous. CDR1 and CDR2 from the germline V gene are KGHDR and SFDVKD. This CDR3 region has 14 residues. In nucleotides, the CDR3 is TGTGCCACCAGTGACTTAGCCAGCTACAATGAGCGGTTCTTC. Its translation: CATSDLASYNERFF.

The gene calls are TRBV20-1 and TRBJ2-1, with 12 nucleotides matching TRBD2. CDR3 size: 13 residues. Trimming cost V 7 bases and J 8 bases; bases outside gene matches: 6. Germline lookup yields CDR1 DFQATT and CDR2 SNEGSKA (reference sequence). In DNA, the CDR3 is TGCAGTGTTCGGACTAGCGGGACTTATGAGCAGTTCTTC. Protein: CSVRTSGTYEQFF.

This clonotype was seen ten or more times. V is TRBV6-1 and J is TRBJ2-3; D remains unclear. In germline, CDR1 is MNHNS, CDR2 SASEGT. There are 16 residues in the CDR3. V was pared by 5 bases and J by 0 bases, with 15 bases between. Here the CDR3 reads CASSKDPETSTDTQYF. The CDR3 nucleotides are TGTGCCAGCAGTAAGGACCCAGAGACGAGCACAGATACGCAGTATTTT.

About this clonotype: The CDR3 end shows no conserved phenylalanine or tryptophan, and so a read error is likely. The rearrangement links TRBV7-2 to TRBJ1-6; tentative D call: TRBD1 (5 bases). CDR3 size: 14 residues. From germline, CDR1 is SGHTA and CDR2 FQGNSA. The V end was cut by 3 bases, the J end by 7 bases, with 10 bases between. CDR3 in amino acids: CASSFRVDNSPLHC. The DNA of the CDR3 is TGTGCCAGCAGCTTCAGGGTTGACAATTCACCCCTCCACTGT.

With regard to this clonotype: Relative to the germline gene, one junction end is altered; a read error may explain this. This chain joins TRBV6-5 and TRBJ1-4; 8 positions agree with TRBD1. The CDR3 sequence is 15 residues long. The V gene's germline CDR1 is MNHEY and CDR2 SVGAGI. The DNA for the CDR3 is TGTGCCAGCAGTGTCCAGGGGGCGACTAATGAAAGACTGTTTTTT. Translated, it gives CASSVQGATNERLFF.

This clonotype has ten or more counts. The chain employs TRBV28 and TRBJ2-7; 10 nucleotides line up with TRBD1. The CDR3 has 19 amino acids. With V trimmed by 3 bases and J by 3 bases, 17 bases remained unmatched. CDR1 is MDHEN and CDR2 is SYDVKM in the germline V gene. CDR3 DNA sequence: TGTGCCAGCAGTTTTGCCGGGACAGGGGCATTCGGAAGACTCTACGAGCAGTACTTC. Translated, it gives CASSFAGTGAFGRLYEQYF.

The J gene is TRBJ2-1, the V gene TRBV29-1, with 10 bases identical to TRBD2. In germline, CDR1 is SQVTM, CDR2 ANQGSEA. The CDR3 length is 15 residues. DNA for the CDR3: TGCAACGACCGAGGGGGGACTAGCGTGGTAGATGAGCAGTTCTTC. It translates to CNDRGGTSVVDEQFF.

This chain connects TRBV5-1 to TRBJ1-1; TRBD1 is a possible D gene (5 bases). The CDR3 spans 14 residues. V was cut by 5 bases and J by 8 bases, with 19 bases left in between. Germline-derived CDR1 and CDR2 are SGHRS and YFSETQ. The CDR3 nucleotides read TGCGCCAGCAGAACTGGACGGGGCCCCTCAGAAGCTTTCTTT. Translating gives CASRTGRGPSEAFF.

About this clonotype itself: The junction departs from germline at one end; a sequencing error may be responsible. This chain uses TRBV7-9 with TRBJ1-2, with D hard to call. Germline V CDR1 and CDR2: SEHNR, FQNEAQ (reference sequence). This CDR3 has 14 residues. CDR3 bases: TGTGCCAGCAGCCCGGTCGGCAGGAGCTATGGCTGCACCTTC. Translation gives CASSPVGRSYGCTF.

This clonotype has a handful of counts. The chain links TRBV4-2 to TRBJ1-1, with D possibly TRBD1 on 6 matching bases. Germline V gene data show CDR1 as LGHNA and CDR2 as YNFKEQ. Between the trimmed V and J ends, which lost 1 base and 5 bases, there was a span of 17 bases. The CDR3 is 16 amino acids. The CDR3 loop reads CASSQVTGTLGTEAFF. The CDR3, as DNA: TGTGCCAGCAGCCAAGTAACAGGGACATTAGGGACTGAAGCTTTCTTT.

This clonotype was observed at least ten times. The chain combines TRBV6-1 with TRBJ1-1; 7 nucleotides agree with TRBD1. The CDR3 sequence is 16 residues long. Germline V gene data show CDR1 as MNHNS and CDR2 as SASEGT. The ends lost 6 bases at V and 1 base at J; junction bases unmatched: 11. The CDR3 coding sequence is TGTGCCAGCAGGGCACCTACCGGGACAGAGAACACTGAAGCTTTCTTT. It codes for CASRAPTGTENTEAFF.

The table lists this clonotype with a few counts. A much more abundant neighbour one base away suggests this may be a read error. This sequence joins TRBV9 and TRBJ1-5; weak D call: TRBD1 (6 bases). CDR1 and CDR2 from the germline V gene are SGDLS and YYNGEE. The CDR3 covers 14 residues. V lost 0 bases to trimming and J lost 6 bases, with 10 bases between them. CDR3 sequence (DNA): TGTGCCAGCAGCGTAGGGATAGGGGGTCAGCCCCAGCATTTT. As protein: CASSVGIGGQPQHF.

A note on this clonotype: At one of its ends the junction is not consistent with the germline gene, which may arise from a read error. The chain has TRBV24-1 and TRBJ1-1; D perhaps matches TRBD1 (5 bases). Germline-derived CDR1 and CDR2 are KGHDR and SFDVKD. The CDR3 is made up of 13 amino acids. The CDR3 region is CAARDRRNTEAFF. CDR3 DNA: TGTGCCGCCAGGGATAGGAGGAATACTGAAGCTTTCTTT.

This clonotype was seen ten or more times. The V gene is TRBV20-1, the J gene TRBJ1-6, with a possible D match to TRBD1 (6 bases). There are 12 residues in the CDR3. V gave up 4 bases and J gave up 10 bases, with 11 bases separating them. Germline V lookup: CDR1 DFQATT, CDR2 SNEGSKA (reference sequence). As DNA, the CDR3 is TGCAGTGCTAACAGGGCTGGGTCACCCCTCCACTTT. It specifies CSANRAGSPLHF.